The rows below give T cell receptor beta chains drawn from one sample of a study of OX40 agonist ivuxolimab in advanced cancers. Libraries were prepared by immunoSEQ multiplex PCR; TCRdb keeps only in-frame clonotypes and omits some of them. The table lists over 35,000 clones, roughly 90% of them singletons. The source material was CD4+ or CD8+ T cells sorted from blood, sampled in a trial of the OX40 agonist ivuxolimab. The receptors were sampled from an adult with an advanced solid tumor such as melanoma, head and neck, liver or kidney cancer. The CDR3 runs from the conserved cysteine through the conserved F or W. D genes are given only for firm matches. Rows may omit the clone size; those that give it use once, few, many or a size class.

>TRBV6-5|TRBJ1-5|TRBD1|once
TGTGCCAGCAGTCAGGGGGGCAATCAGCCCCAGCATTTT
CASSQGGNQPQHF
>TRBV4-1|TRBJ2-3|.|.
TGCGCCAGCAGCCAAAGTACTAGCTACACAGATACGCAGTATTTT
CASSQSTSYTDTQYF
>TRBV7-6|TRBJ2-7|TRBD2|.
TGTGCCAGCAGCTTAGTCCCCAGCGGGGGGGCGGACGAGCAGTACTTC
CASSLVPSGGADEQYF
>TRBV18|TRBJ2-7|TRBD1|.
TGTGCCAGCTCACCGTCGACAGGGGGATCCTACGAGCAGTACTTC
CASSPSTGGSYEQYF
>TRBV5-4|TRBJ2-7|.|.
TGTGCCAGCAGCTCGGGCCTCAGCTCCTACGAGCAGTACTTC
CASSSGLSSYEQYF
>TRBV11-2|TRBJ2-7|TRBD2|.
TGTGCCAGCAGCTCCCGGGGACTAGCCTACGAGCAGTACTTC
CASSSRGLAYEQYF
>TRBV13|TRBJ2-7|.|.
TGTGCCAGCAGCTTAGCCGACCGCCCAACCACCTACGAGCAGTACTTC
CASSLADRPTTYEQYF
>TRBV12-5|TRBJ1-5|.|.
TGTGCCACAGAGTTGGAGGGAGGTAATCAGCCCCAGCATTTT
CATELEGGNQPQHF
>TRBV4-2|TRBJ1-3|.|.
TGTGCCAGCAGCCAAGGTGTTGGGAGAAACACCATATATTTT
CASSQGVGRNTIYF
>TRBV19|TRBJ1-5|TRBD1|.
TGTGCCAGTAGTATAGAAGCAGGGGGTAGCAATCAGCCCCAGCATTTT
CASSIEAGGSNQPQHF
>TRBV7-2|TRBJ1-1|TRBD1|.
TGTGCCAGCAGCTGGACCGGACAGGGACGGATGAACACTGAAGCTTTCTTT
CASSWTGQGRMNTEAFF
>TRBV5-6|TRBJ2-1|.|.
TGTGCCAGCAGCTTCGGGGCCCCCGATGAGCAGTTCTTC
CASSFGAPDEQFF
>TRBV7-9|TRBJ2-3|.|.
TGTGCCAGCAGACCTTTAGGCCAATTCCCAGATACGCAGTATTTT
CASRPLGQFPDTQYF
>TRBV9|TRBJ2-7|.|.
TGTGCCAGCAGCTTAGGGGCGGGCGACGAGCAGTACTTC
CASSLGAGDEQYF
>TRBV7-8|TRBJ2-7|TRBD1|.
TGTGCCAGCAGCTTACCGTACGAGGGGACGGACAGGCGGTCCTACGAGCAGTACTTC
CASSLPYEGTDRRSYEQYF
>TRBV16|TRBJ2-3|.|.
TGTGCCAGCAGCCCTCGACGCGGCACGCAGTATTTT
CASSPRRGTQYF
>TRBV9|TRBJ1-6|.|once
TGTGCCAGCAGCGTCCAGGGGAGTCCTAATTCACCCCTCCACTTT
CASSVQGSPNSPLHF
>TRBV4-1|TRBJ2-7|.|.
TGCGCCAGCAGCCAAGAGAGTGGGGAGCAGTACTTC
CASSQESGEQYF
>TRBV6-5|TRBJ2-3|.|.
TGTGCCAGCAGTTATTCGGGAGAGAAAGATACGCAGTATTTT
CASSYSGEKDTQYF
>TRBV4-3|TRBJ2-5|.|.
TGCGCCAGCAGCCCAGAGGGGGGGGGTGGCGAGACCCAGTACTTC
CASSPEGGGGETQYF
>TRBV6-1|TRBJ1-1|.|.
TGTGCCAGCAGCAGGGATTGGGGTGAAGCTTTCTTT
CASSRDWGEAFF
>TRBV6-5|TRBJ2-7|.|.
TGTGCCAGCAGTTATACAGGATCGCGCGAGCAGTACTTC
CASSYTGSREQYF
>TRBV7-3|TRBJ2-1|.|.
TGTGCCAGCAGCTTAAACGAGGGTTCTAATGAGCAGTTCTTC
CASSLNEGSNEQFF
>TRBV19|TRBJ1-1|.|.
TGTGCCAGTACCCCAGCCGGGTATGAAGCTTTCTTT
CASTPAGYEAFF
>TRBV10-2|TRBJ2-3|.|.
TGCGCCAGCAGTCCCCCGGGGGCGCATCAAGATACGCAGTATTTT
CASSPPGAHQDTQYF
>TRBV6-5|TRBJ2-7|.|.
TGTGCCAGCAGTTACGTAGGGGACAAGCAGTACTTC
CASSYVGDKQYF
>TRBV7-9|TRBJ1-4|.|.
TGTGCCAGCAGCCCCCAAAGAGCGGCTAATGAAAAACTGTTTTTT
CASSPQRAANEKLFF
>TRBV27|TRBJ2-7|.|.
TGTGCCAGCAGTCACAACGGTTTTGCCCCTCCGCATAAATACGAGCAGTACTTC
CASSHNGFAPPHKYEQYF
>TRBV5-3|TRBJ1-2|.|.
TGTGCCAGAACCCGCCTCGGAACCTCGGGTTTAGGCTATGGCTACACCTTC
CARTRLGTSGLGYGYTF
>TRBV7-3|TRBJ2-7|TRBD1|.
TGTGCCAGCAGCTTAGGGGGGACAGGATCCGAGCAGTACTTC
CASSLGGTGSEQYF
>TRBV19|TRBJ1-1|TRBD1|once
TGTGCCAGTAGTCTGGAGGGCGGGACAGGGGTTTTTCGGAACACTGAAGCTTTCTTT
CASSLEGGTGVFRNTEAFF
>TRBV10-3|TRBJ1-4|.|.
TGTGCCATCAGTGAATCGAGCTCTACTAATGAAAAACTGTTTTTT
CAISESSSTNEKLFF
>TRBV25-1|TRBJ2-1|TRBD2|.
TGTGCCAGCAGTGCCGGACTAGGACCATCCTACAATGAGCAGTTCTTC
CASSAGLGPSYNEQFF
>TRBV10-3|TRBJ2-2|.|.
TGTGCCATCAGCGACCCGGGTATCTCCGGGGAGCTGTTTTTT
CAISDPGISGELFF
>TRBV7-9|TRBJ1-1|.|once
TGTGCCAGCAGCTTAGTAGATTTTGGGTTAGCTTTCTTT
CASSLVDFGLAFF
>TRBV6-5|TRBJ2-2|.|once
TGTGCCAGCAGTTACTCTCGAACCTTCGGGGAGCTGTTTTTT
CASSYSRTFGELFF
>TRBV5-4|TRBJ2-7|TRBD2|.
TGTGCCAGCACCACGTCCGGGACTAGTCCCAACGAGCAGTACTTC
CASTTSGTSPNEQYF
>TRBV15|TRBJ1-1|TRBD1|.
TGTGCCACCGCTAAGACAGGGCTCGGGACTGAAGCTTTCTTT
CATAKTGLGTEAFF
>TRBV6-5|TRBJ1-1|.|.
TGTGCCAGCAGTTACTCGACCGGGGCAGCTGAAGCTTTCTTT
CASSYSTGAAEAFF
>TRBV6-6|TRBJ2-1|TRBD2|few
TGTGCCAGCAGCTGGGTGCGTAGCGGGAGCTCCGAAGAGCAGTTCTTC
CASSWVRSGSSEEQFF
>TRBV28|TRBJ1-5|TRBD1|.
TGTGCCAGCAGCCTCAGGGGGCTGACTCAGCCCCAGCATTTT
CASSLRGLTQPQHF
>TRBV7-6|TRBJ1-1|TRBD1|.
TGTGTCAGCAGCTTTGGGGACAGGGGCCGAGGGACTGAAGCTTTCTTT
CVSSFGDRGRGTEAFF
>TRBV12-5|TRBJ2-7|.|.
TGTGCTAGTGGTTTCGGGTACGAGCAGTACTTC
CASGFGYEQYF
>TRBV7-9|TRBJ2-7|.|.
TGTGCCAGCAGCTTAGCACTAGTCTACGAGCAGTACTTC
CASSLALVYEQYF
>TRBV4-1|TRBJ2-1|.|.
TGCGCCAGCAGATTTAAGCAATCCTACAATGAGCAGTTCTTC
CASRFKQSYNEQFF
>TRBV19|TRBJ1-5|.|.
TGTGCCAGTAGTATGTGGGAGGGCCAGCCCCAGCATTTT
CASSMWEGQPQHF